This T cell receptor (beta chain) stems from a study of HIV-infected patients and healthy controls. TCRdb itself ran the 5' RACE reads through MiXCR, one entry per CDR3 protein. The profile covers fewer than 20,000 distinct CDR3 sequences, with roughly a fifth appearing a single time and around 33% taken by the ten largest. Germline V gene lookup returns CDR1 SGHTA and CDR2 FQGNSA. CDR3 length: 15 amino acids. Trimming took 0 bases from V and 3 from J, leaving 10 bases between them. Material: CD8+ T cells from blood. The sequence derives from a human donor in good health. The chain combines TRBV7-2 with TRBJ2-3; the D gene is possibly TRBD1 (7 bases). CDR3 in DNA: TGTGCCAGCAGCTTAGCCAGGGGGAGGACAGATACGCAGTATTTT. As protein: CASSLARGRTDTQYF.